This TCR beta chain was identified during a study of blood T cell repertoires in COVID-19. Study summary: Sample material is recorded as cDNA or gDNA derived from T cells, B-cell-depleted T cells, or PBMCs.

Cohort allocation depended upon clinical history that participants reported. CDR3 length: 15 residues. Trimming removed 4 bases from V and 0 bases from J, with 10 bases in between. Per the germline V gene, CDR1 is KGHDR and CDR2 is SFDVKD. The authors' processing: Reference gene primer amplification yielded estimated nucleated cell counts. TCRdb's table, derived via immunoSEQ multiplex PCR, lists solely in-frame clones and lacks some. That table furnishes V, J and clone size, whereas the DNA furnished D and trimming. In the table there are about 130,000 clones, roughly four fifths of which are singletons.

The gene calls are TRBV24-1 and TRBJ2-3, with a weak D call TRBD1 (6 bases). The sample was PBMCs or T cells enriched from blood (not recorded which). The clonotype comes from a man aged 45 to 65 who had recovered from COVID-19. CDR3 in amino acids: CATSDPRGSTDTQYF. CDR3 nucleotides: TGTGCCACCAGTGACCCCAGGGGTAGCACAGATACGCAGTATTTT.